This T cell receptor beta chain was retrieved from a study of CD4 T cells in relation to SARS-CoV-2 and coronaviruses. The germline V and J ends were trimmed by 3 bases and 5 bases, with 7 bases remaining between them. Germline V gives CDR1 MDHEN, CDR2 SYDVKM. CDR3 size: 12 residues. Deep TCR-beta sequencing used DNA from uncultured naive and memory CD4+ T cells. Profiled with immunoSEQ multiplex PCR; TCRdb holds only in-frame clones, not every one. The sample shows 35,000 to 40,000 clones, roughly 90% of them seen only once. CD4 enrichment then naive enrichment separated naive from memory CD4+ cells.

The source of this sequence is an adult with COVID-19. Sequencing was performed on memory CD4+ T cells from PBMCs. The chain has TRBV28 and TRBJ2-5; D uncertain. As DNA, the CDR3 is TGTGCCAGCAGTTTGGACCGGGAGACCCAGTACTTC. It codes for CASSLDRETQYF.